The 11 T cell receptor beta chains reported below all come from one sample, sequenced in a study of neurological immune-mediated disorders. TCRdb called the 5' RACE reads again in MiXCR, with one record for every CDR3 protein. The profile shows around 68,000 distinct CDR3 sequences, about 4% of them singletons. Sequenced material: PBMCs. These TCRs come from a man in his forties or fifties with multiple sclerosis.

The genes are TRBV5-1 and TRBJ1-3; no clear D gene. V lost 0 bases and J lost 1, with 11 bases in between. The CDR3 has 16 amino acids. Germline CDR1 reads SGHRS; CDR2 reads YFSETQ. The CDR3, as DNA: TGCGCCAGCAGCTTGGAGTTCGCGGGTTCTGGAAACACCATATATTTT. The encoded protein is CASSLEFAGSGNTIYF.

This clonotype appeared many times. The chain has TRBV4-1 and TRBJ1-2; D is undetermined. Germline V gene data show CDR1 as MGHRA and CDR2 as YSYEKL. Trimming cost V 4 bases and J 2 bases, with 8 bases left between them. The CDR3 contains 13 residues. CDR3 sequence reads: CASSPLGNYGYTF. DNA for the CDR3: TGCGCCAGCAGCCCACTCGGCAACTATGGCTACACCTTC.

The chain carries TRBV12-3 or TRBV12-4 and TRBJ1-2; D is ambiguous. This CDR3 region has 13 residues. Trimming left V 5 bases short and J 1 base short, with 8 bases between. CDR3: CASSPNYNYGYTF. The CDR3 DNA sequence: TGTGCCAGCAGTCCAAATTATAACTATGGCTACACCTTC.

This clonotype showed up many times. The junction does not match germline at one end; this may be a read error. CDR3 coding DNA: TGTGCCAGCAGTATTTTTCGGGGTGGTAATTCACCCCTCAACTTT. The encoded protein is CASSIFRGGNSPLNF. V gene TRBV6-5 combines with J gene TRBJ1-6; D unclear. Per the germline V gene, CDR1 is MNHEY and CDR2 is SVGAGI. The CDR3 covers 15 residues.

For this clonotype: The junction shows a germline mismatch at one end, possibly a read error. V gene TRBV7-8 combines with J gene TRBJ1-5, with 7 bases identical to TRBD1. The CDR3 contains 14 residues. Germline CDR1 SGHVS, CDR2 FQNEAQ. CDR3: CASSRDRAGQPQNF. CDR3 nucleotide sequence: TGTGCCAGCAGCAGAGACAGGGCCGGTCAGCCCCAGAATTTT.

This clonotype has only a few counts. This chain connects TRBV20-1 to TRBJ1-4, with D maybe TRBD1 (5 bases). The CDR3 sequence is 15 residues long. Trimming shortened V by 8 bases and J by 1 base, and 17 bases separated the two germline ends. From germline, CDR1 is DFQATT and CDR2 SNEGSKA (reference sequence). The CDR3: CSIRGSGQTNEKLFF. In DNA, the CDR3 is TGCAGTATCAGAGGCTCAGGACAAACTAATGAAAAACTGTTTTTT.

In its sample, this clonotype was seen a few times. Just one base apart from a much larger clone, this may be a read error. The J gene is TRBJ2-1, the V gene TRBV12-3 or TRBV12-4; D is unclear. This CDR3 is built from 11 residues. The V and J ends lost 7 bases and 12 bases respectively, with 13 bases between them. This CDR3 is CASKKSGGQFF. Here the CDR3 DNA reads TGTGCCAGCAAGAAGTCCGGCGGGCAGTTCTTC.

This clonotype was counted between two and nine times. The chain couples TRBV6-5 to TRBJ1-2; D is unclear. Germline V gene data show CDR1 as MNHEY and CDR2 as SVGAGI. CDR3 length: 14 residues. The V end was cut by 0 bases, the J end by 8 bases, with 13 bases between. CDR3 amino acids: CASSYSNSAQGYTF. In DNA, the CDR3 is TGTGCCAGCAGTTACTCGAATTCAGCGCAGGGCTACACCTTC.

This clonotype was counted many times. Mismatch with germline at one junction end may stem from a read error. The chain combines TRBV12-3 or TRBV12-4 with TRBJ1-5; 9 positions agree with TRBD1. The CDR3 is 15 amino acids. The CDR3 DNA follows: TGTGCCAGCAGTAAACAGGGGGCGCGGGGTCAGCCCCAGAATTTT. Its translation: CASSKQGARGQPQNF.

The table lists this clonotype with many counts. CDR3 region: CASSPDLRDFTDTQYF. Here the CDR3 DNA reads TGTGCCAGCAGCCCTGATCTCCGGGACTTTACAGATACGCAGTATTTT. This sequence joins TRBV3-1 and TRBJ2-3; maybe TRBD2 (6 bases). This CDR3 spans 16 amino acids. CDR1 LGHDT and CDR2 YNNKEL come from the germline V gene (reference sequence). V shed 4 bases and J shed 3 bases, with 17 bases lying between them.

With respect to this clonotype: This may be a read error, as it is one base from a much larger clone. The V gene is TRBV4-3, the J gene TRBJ2-1; 8 bases are shared with TRBD2. The CDR3 loop spans 16 amino acids. The germline V gene encodes CDR1 LGHNA and CDR2 YSLEER. This CDR3 reads CASSQDRGGTYNVQFF. CDR3 DNA: TGCGCCAGCAGCCAAGATCGGGGGGGCACCTACAATGTGCAGTTCTTC.